The sequence of this T cell receptor beta chain was determined in a study of blood T cell repertoires in COVID-19. Study in general: Specimens from acute and convalescent COVID-19 originated in the United States, Italy and Spain. PBMCs, B-cell-depleted T cells, or T cells were the source of the cDNA or gDNA that made up the material.

Participants were placed into cohorts based on the clinical history they reported. Per the original methods: Estimates of nucleated cell counts were drawn from the amplification of reference gene primers. Here immunoSEQ multiplex PCR was the method, and the copy in TCRdb shows in-frame clones only, minus some. V, J and clone size were drawn from that table, and D and trimming were deduced from the DNA. The table has approximately 290,000 clones, 75% to 95% seen once. Trimming cost V 3 bases and J 4 bases; bases outside gene matches: 8. CDR1 is LGHNA, CDR2 YNFKEQ, per germline. There are 15 residues in the CDR3.

The sequencing sample was made of PBMCs or T cells enriched from blood (not recorded which). The J gene is TRBJ1-2, the V gene TRBV4-2; 7 bases are shared with TRBD1. The receptor comes from a woman between 25 and 40 years old who had recovered from COVID-19. The CDR3 DNA reads as TGTGCCAGCAGCCAGGGGGACAGTACTTTCTATGGCTACACCTTC. This sequence encodes CASSQGDSTFYGYTF.